Listed below are T cell receptor beta chains from one sample, sequenced in a study of T cells in Graves' hyperthyroidism and ophthalmopathy. TCRdb re-called the multiplex PCR reads with MiXCR, one entry per CDR3 protein. The sample has about 740,000 distinct CDR3 sequences; around 13% are singletons. Sequenced input: blood. These receptor sequences come from a young woman with Graves' hyperthyroidism. The CDR3 runs from the conserved cysteine through the conserved F or W. The D gene is left open where the match is weak. The listing skips clone size in some rows; elsewhere it reads once, few, many or a size class.

CASSFPGSSYEQYF	TGTGCCAGCAGTTTTCCCGGGAGCTCCTACGAGCAGTACTTC	-	TRBJ2-7	TRBV7-9	many
CASSPGSRETQYF	TGTGCCAGCTCACCCGGTTCGAGGGAGACCCAGTACTTC	-	TRBJ2-5	TRBV18	many
CASYVSGAGETQYF	TGTGCCAGTTATGTCTCCGGGGCCGGGGAGACCCAGTACTTC	-	TRBJ2-5	TRBV12-3/TRBV12-4	-
CASSYSRARAKNIQYF	TGTGCCAGCAGTTACTCCCGAGCACGGGCCAAAAACATTCAGTACTTC	-	TRBJ2-4	TRBV6-5	-
CASSPPIGGNEQFF	TGTGCCAGCTCACCTCCGATTGGGGGTAATGAGCAGTTCTTC	-	TRBJ2-1	TRBV18	many
CASSYDRGSGPLHF	TGTGCCAGCAGTTACGACAGGGGGTCCGGTCCCCTCCACTTT	TRBD1	TRBJ1-6	TRBV6-2/TRBV6-3	-
CASSYSGGTDTQYF	TGTGCCAGCAGTTACTCGGGCGGGACAGATACGCAGTATTTT	-	TRBJ2-3	TRBV6-6	many
CASGPGGNTEAFF	TGTGCCAGCGGCCCCGGGGGGAACACTGAAGCTTTCTTT	-	TRBJ1-1	TRBV9	few
CASSSLARAYEQYF	TGTGCCAGCAGCTCCCTTGCAAGGGCCTACGAGCAGTACTTC	-	TRBJ2-7	TRBV11-2	many
CASSLDGSKAKNIQYF	TGTGCCAGCAGTTTAGATGGGTCTAAAGCCAAAAACATTCAGTACTTC	-	TRBJ2-4	TRBV28	-
CASSPLAGFYNEQFF	TGTGCCAGCAGCCCCCTAGCGGGTTTCTACAATGAGCAGTTCTTC	TRBD2	TRBJ2-1	TRBV28	few
CASSLAHTDTQYF	TGTGCCAGCAGCTTAGCCCACACAGATACGCAGTATTTT	-	TRBJ2-3	TRBV7-9	many
CASSLTQITPLHF	TGTGCCAGCAGTTTGACGCAGATTACACCCCTCCACTTT	-	TRBJ1-6	TRBV27	-
CASSLARGVYNEQFF	TGTGCCAGCAGCTTAGCGCGGGGGGTCTACAATGAGCAGTTCTTC	TRBD2	TRBJ2-1	TRBV7-2	-
CASSLVGPSNEQFF	TGCGCCAGCAGCTTGGTAGGGCCCAGCAATGAGCAGTTCTTC	-	TRBJ2-1	TRBV5-1	many
CASSYRQVLPYGYTF	TGTGCCAGCAGCTACCGACAGGTGCTTCCCTATGGCTACACCTTC	-	TRBJ1-2	TRBV12-3/TRBV12-4	-
CASSLASSGLYYEQYF	TGTGCCAGCAGCTTAGCGAGTTCGGGACTCTACTACGAGCAGTACTTC	-	TRBJ2-7	TRBV7-9	once